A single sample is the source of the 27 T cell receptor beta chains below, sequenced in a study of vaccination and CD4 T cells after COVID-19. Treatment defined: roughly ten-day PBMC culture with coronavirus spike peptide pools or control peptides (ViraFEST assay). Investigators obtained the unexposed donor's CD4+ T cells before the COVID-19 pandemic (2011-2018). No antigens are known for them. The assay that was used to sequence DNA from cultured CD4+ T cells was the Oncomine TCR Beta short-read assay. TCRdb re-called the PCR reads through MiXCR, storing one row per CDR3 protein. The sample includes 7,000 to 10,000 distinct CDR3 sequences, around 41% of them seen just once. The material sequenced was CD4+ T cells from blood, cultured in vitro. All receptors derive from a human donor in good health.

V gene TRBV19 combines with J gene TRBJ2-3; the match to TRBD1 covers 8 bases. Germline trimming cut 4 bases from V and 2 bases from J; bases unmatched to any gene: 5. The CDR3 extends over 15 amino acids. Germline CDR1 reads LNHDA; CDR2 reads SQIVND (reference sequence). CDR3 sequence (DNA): TGTGCCAGTAGTACCCGGACAGGGAACACAGATACGCAGTATTTT. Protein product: CASSTRTGNTDTQYF.

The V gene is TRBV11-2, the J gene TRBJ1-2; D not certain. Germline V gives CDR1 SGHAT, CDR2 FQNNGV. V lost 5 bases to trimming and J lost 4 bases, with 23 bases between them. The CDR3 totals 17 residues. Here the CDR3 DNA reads TGTGCCAGCAGCCCGATAGCCCTCCGGGGTCGACTCTATGGCTACACCTTC. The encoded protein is CASSPIALRGRLYGYTF.

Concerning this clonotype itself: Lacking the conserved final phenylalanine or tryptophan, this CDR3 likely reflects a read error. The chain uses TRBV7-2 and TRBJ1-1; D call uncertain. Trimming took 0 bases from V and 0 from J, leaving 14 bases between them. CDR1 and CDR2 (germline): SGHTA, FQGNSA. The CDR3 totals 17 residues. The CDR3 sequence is CASSLAVGRAMNTEAFL. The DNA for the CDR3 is TGTGCCAGCAGCTTAGCAGTGGGCCGAGCCATGAACACTGAAGCTTTCTTG.

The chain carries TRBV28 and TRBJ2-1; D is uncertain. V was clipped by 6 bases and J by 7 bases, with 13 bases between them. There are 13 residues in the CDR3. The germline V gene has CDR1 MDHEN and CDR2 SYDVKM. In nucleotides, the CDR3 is TGTGCCAGCAGCGATCTAGTGAAGAATGAGCAGTTCTTC. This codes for CASSDLVKNEQFF.

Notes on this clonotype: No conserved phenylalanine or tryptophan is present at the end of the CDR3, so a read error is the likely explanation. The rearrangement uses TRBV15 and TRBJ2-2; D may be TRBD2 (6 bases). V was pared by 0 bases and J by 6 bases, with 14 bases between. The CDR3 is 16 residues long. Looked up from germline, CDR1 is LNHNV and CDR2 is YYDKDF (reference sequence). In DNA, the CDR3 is TGTGCCACCAGCAGAGATCAGCTAGCGACAGCCGGGGAGCTGTTTTGT. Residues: CATSRDQLATAGELFC.

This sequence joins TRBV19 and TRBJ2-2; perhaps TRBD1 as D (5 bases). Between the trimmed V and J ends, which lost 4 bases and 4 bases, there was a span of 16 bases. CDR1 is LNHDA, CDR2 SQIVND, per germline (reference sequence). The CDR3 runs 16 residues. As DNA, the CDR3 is TGTGCCAGTAGTACCCCAGCAGGGTCGGCCACCGGGGAGCTGTTTTTT. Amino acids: CASSTPAGSATGELFF. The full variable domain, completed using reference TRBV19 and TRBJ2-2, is DGGITQSPKYLFRKEGQNVTLSCEQNLNHDAMYWYRQDPGQGLRLIYYSQIVNDFQKGDIAEGYSVSREKKESFPLTVTSAQKNPTAFYLCASSTPAGSATGELFFGEGSRLTVL.

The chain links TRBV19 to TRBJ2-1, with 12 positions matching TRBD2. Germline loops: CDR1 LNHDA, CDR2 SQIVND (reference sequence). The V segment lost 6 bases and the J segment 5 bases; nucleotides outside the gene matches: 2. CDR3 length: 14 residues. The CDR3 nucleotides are TGTGCCAGTAGGCTAGCGGGAGGGAACAATGAGCAGTTCTTC. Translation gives CASRLAGGNNEQFF.

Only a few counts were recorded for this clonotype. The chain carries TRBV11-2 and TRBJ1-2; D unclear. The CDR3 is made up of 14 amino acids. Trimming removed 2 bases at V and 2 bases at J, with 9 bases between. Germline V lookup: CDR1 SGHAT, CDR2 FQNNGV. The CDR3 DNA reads TGTGCCAGCAGCTTATCCACTTTCAACTATGGCTACACCTTC. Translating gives CASSLSTFNYGYTF.

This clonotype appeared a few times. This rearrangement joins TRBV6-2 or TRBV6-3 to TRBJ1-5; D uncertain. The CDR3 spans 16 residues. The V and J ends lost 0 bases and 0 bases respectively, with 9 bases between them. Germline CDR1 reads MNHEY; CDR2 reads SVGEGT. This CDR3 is CASSYSISVSNQPQHF. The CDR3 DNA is TGTGCCAGCAGTTACTCGATATCCGTTAGCAATCAGCCCCAGCATTTT.

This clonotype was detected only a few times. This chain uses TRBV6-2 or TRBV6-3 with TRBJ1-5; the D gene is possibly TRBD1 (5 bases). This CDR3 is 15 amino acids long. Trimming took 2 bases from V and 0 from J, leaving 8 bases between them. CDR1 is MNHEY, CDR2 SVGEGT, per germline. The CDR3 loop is CASSYTGYSNQPQHF. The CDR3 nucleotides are TGTGCCAGCAGTTACACAGGCTATAGCAATCAGCCCCAGCATTTT.

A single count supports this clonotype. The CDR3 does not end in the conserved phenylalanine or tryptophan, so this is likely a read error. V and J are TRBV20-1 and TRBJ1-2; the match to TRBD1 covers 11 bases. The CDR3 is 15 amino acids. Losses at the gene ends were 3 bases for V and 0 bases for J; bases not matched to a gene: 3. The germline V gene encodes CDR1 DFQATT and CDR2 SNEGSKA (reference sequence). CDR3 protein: CSARDRGPSNYGYTL. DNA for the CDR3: TGCAGTGCTAGGGACAGGGGGCCCTCTAACTATGGCTACACCCTC.

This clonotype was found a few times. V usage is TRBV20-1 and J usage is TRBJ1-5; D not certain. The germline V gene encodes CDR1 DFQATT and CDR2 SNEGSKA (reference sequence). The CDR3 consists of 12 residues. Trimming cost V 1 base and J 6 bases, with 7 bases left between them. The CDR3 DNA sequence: TGCAGTGCTAGAGTATTCGGTCAGCCCCAGCATTTT. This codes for CSARVFGQPQHF.

The CDR3 spells CASRPSGFDTGELFF. CDR3 sequence (DNA): TGTGCCAGCAGACCCTCGGGCTTCGACACCGGGGAGCTGTTTTTT. The chain joins TRBV6-1 to TRBJ2-2, with D unclear. V lost 6 bases to trimming and J lost 3 bases, with 14 bases between them. The CDR3 is 15 residues long. Germline lookup yields CDR1 MNHNS and CDR2 SASEGT.

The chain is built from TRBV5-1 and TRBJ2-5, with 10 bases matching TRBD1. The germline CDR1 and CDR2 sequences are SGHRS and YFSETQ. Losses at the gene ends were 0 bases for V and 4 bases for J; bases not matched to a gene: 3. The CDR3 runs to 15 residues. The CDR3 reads CASSLGDRGRETQYF. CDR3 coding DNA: TGCGCCAGCAGCTTGGGCGACAGGGGGCGAGAGACCCAGTACTTC.

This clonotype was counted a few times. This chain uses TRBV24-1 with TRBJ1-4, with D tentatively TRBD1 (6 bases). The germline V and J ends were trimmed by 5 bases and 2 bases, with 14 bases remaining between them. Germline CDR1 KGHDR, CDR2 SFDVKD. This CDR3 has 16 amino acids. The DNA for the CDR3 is TGTGCCACCAGTGGAATCAGGGGTGGCACTAATGAAAAACTGTTTTTT. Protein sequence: CATSGIRGGTNEKLFF.

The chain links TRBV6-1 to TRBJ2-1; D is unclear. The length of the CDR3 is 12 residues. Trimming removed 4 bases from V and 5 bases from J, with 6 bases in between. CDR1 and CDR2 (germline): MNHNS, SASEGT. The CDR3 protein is CASSVFNNEQFF. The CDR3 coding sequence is TGTGCCAGCAGTGTCTTTAACAATGAGCAGTTCTTC.

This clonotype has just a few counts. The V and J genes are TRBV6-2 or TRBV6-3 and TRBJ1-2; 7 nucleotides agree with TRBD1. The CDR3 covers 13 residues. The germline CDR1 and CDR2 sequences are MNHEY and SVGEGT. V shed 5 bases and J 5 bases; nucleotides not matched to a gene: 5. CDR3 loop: CASSRGQTYGYTF. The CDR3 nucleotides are TGTGCCAGCAGTAGGGGACAGACTTATGGCTACACCTTC.

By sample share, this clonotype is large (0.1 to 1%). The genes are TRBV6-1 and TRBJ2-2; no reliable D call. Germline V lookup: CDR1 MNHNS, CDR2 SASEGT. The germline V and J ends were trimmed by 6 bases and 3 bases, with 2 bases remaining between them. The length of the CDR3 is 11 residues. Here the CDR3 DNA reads TGTGCCAGCAGGGACACCGGGGAGCTGTTTTTT. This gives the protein CASRDTGELFF.

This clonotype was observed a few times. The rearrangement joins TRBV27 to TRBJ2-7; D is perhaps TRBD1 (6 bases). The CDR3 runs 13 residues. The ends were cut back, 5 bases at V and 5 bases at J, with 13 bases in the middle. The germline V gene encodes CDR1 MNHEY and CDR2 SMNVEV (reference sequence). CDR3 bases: TGTGCCAGCAGTATAACAGGGAGCCACGAGCAGTACTTC. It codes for CASSITGSHEQYF.

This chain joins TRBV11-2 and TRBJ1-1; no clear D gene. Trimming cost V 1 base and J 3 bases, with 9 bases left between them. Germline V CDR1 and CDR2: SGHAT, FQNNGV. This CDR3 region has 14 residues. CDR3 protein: CASSLGYFDTEAFF. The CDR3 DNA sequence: TGTGCCAGCAGCTTAGGTTATTTTGACACTGAAGCTTTCTTT.

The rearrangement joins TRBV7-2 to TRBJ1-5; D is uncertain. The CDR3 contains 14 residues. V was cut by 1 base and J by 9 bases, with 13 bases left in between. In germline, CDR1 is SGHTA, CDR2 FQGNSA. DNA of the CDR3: TGTGCCAGCAGCTTAGGATTGGGAAAGGGGCCCCAGCATTTT. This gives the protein CASSLGLGKGPQHF.

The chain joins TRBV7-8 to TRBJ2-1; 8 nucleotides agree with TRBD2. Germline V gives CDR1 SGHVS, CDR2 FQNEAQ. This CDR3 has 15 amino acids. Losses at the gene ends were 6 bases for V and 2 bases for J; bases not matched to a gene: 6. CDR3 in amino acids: CASSQGLVAYNEQFF. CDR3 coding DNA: TGTGCCAGCAGTCAGGGACTAGTAGCCTACAATGAGCAGTTCTTC.

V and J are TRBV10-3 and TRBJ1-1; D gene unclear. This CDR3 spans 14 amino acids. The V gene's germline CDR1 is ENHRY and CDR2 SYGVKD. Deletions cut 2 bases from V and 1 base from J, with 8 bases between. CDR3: CAISEGQSNTEAFF. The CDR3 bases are TGTGCCATCAGTGAGGGGCAGTCGAACACTGAAGCTTTCTTT.

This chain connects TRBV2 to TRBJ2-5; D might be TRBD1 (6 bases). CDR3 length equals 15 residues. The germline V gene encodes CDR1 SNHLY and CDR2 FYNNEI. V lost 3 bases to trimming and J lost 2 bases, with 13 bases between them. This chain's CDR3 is CASSDGQRVQETQYF. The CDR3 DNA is TGTGCCAGCAGTGATGGACAGAGGGTACAAGAGACCCAGTACTTC.

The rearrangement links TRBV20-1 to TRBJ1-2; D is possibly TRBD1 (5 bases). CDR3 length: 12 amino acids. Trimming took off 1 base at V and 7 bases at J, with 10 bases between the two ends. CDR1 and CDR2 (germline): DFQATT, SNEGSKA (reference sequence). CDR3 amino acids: CSARALGVGYTF. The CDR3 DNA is TGCAGTGCTAGAGCCCTGGGGGTTGGCTACACCTTC.

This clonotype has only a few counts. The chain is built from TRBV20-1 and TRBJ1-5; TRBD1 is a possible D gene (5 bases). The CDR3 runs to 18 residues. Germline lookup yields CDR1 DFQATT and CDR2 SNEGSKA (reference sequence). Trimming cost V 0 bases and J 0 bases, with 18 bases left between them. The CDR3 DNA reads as TGCAGTGCTAGAGACAATCTCCGGGGGATCTATAGCAATCAGCCCCAGCATTTT. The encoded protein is CSARDNLRGIYSNQPQHF.

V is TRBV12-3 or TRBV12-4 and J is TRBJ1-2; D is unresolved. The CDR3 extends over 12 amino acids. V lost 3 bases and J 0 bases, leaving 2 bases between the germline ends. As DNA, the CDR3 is TGTGCCAGCAGTTTGGCTAACTATGGCTACACCTTC. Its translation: CASSLANYGYTF.